The 27 T cell receptor beta chains in this list originate from one sample, sequenced in a study of radiation and T cells in renal cell carcinoma. Data came from immunoSEQ multiplex PCR; TCRdb stores just in-frame clones and leaves some out. The sample contains some 58,000 clones, roughly four fifths of which appear only once. Time point meaning: blood 2 weeks post-SBRT. The treatment here: 15 Gy SBRT to primary tumor, nephrectomy 4 weeks later. Sample: blood, taken from a patient whose treatment included radiotherapy and nephrectomy. The source is a man aged 55 to 69 with renal cell carcinoma.

The CDR3 nucleotides read TGCGCCAGCAGCTTGGGCGGGCCCCGGGAGACCCAGTACTTC. Translated, it gives CASSLGGPRETQYF. The gene calls are TRBV5-1 and TRBJ2-5; tentatively, D is TRBD2 (5 bases). The CDR3 contains 14 residues. V was shortened by 0 bases and J by 5 bases, with 11 bases between the two germline ends. Germline V gives CDR1 SGHRS, CDR2 YFSETQ.

This clone has only one observation. The chain has TRBV30 and TRBJ2-6; 7 bases align to TRBD1. This CDR3 is 18 amino acids long. Germline-derived CDR1 and CDR2 are GTSNPN and SVGIG (reference sequence). The V gene end was trimmed by 2 bases and the J gene end by 0 bases; junction bases not matched to a gene: 10. The CDR3 coding sequence is TGTGCCTGGAGTCCCCTAGGGACAGCGGACTCTGGGGCCAACGTCCTGACTTTC. Translating it yields CAWSPLGTADSGANVLTF. Using reference TRBV30 and TRBJ2-6 for the parts outside the CDR3, the full variable domain is SQTIHQWPATLVQPVGSPLSLECTVEGTSNPNLYWYRQAAGRGLQLLFYSVGIGQISSEVPQNLSASRPQDRQFILSSKKLLLSDSGFYLCAWSPLGTADSGANVLTFGAGSRLTVL.

The chain links TRBV7-3 to TRBJ2-2, with TRBD2 matching over 7 bases. CDR1 and CDR2 from the germline V gene are SGHTA and FQGTGA. The length of the CDR3 is 15 residues. With V trimmed by 0 bases and J by 7 bases, 5 bases remained unmatched. The CDR3 region is CASSLTSGVGGELFF. For the CDR3, the DNA is TGTGCCAGCAGCTTAACCAGCGGGGTTGGCGGGGAGCTGTTTTTT. Complete variable domain (other parts from reference TRBV7-3 and TRBJ2-2): GAGVSQTPSNKVTEKGKYVELRCDPISGHTALYWYRQSLGQGPEFLIYFQGTGAADDSGLPNDRFFAVRPEGSVSTLKIQRTERGDSAVYLCASSLTSGVGGELFFGEGSRLTVL.

The V call is TRBV6-1, the J call TRBJ2-7, with 13 bases identical to TRBD2. Per germline, CDR1 MNHNS and CDR2 SASEGT. This CDR3 has 13 amino acids. Germline trimming cut 11 bases from V and 6 bases from J; bases unmatched to any gene: 7. The CDR3 nucleotides are TGTGCCGCTCGGACTAGCGGGAGTTTCGAGCAGTACGTC. It translates to CAARTSGSFEQYV.

The chain recombines TRBV29-1 with TRBJ1-1; no reliable D call. The CDR3 has 12 residues. Per the germline V gene, CDR1 is SQVTM and CDR2 is ANQGSEA. Trimming shortened V by 1 base and J by 5 bases, and 8 bases separated the two germline ends. CDR3 protein: CSVEALQTEAFF. The CDR3 DNA is TGCAGCGTTGAAGCACTTCAGACTGAAGCTTTCTTT.

The rearrangement joins TRBV12-5 to TRBJ1-1; D possibly corresponds to TRBD1 (6 bases). Looked up from germline, CDR1 is LGHNT and CDR2 is FRNRAP. This CDR3 contains 15 residues. The germline V and J ends were trimmed by 2 bases and 0 bases, with 10 bases remaining between them. The CDR3 sequence: CASGLRGVVNTEAFF. The CDR3 nucleotides read TGTGCTAGTGGTTTGAGGGGGGTGGTGAACACTGAAGCTTTCTTT.

The chain carries TRBV7-2 and TRBJ2-1; possibly TRBD1 for D (6 bases). The CDR3 is 13 amino acids. Germline values: CDR1 SGHTA, CDR2 FQGNSA. V was clipped by 3 bases and J by 8 bases, with 11 bases between them. CDR3 in DNA: TGTGCCAGCAGCTTCCAGGGGTACGATGAGCAGTTCTTC. The encoded protein is CASSFQGYDEQFF.

The gene calls are TRBV4-2 and TRBJ1-1; weak D call: TRBD1 (5 bases). Germline lookup yields CDR1 LGHNA and CDR2 YNFKEQ. The CDR3 covers 16 residues. The V end was cut by 0 bases, the J end by 1 base, with 12 bases between. The CDR3 nucleotides are TGTGCCAGCAGCCAAGATCAGGGCAGGGAGAACACTGAAGCTTTCTTT. Residues: CASSQDQGRENTEAFF.

J is TRBJ1-5 and V is TRBV7-2; D call uncertain. CDR1 SGHTA and CDR2 FQGNSA come from the germline V gene. V lost 6 bases and J 3 bases, leaving 12 bases between the germline ends. The CDR3 runs to 14 residues. The CDR3 nucleotides read TGTGCCAGCAGATCAGTTGCCGTCAATCAGCCCCAGCATTTT. This codes for CASRSVAVNQPQHF.

The V gene is TRBV19, the J gene TRBJ2-5; D may match TRBD1 or TRBD2 (5 bases each). Deletions cut 3 bases from V and 1 base from J, with 15 bases between. CDR3 length: 16 residues. Per the germline V gene, CDR1 is LNHDA and CDR2 is SQIVND (reference sequence). The CDR3 region is CASSMGVGRSQETQYF. CDR3 nucleotides: TGTGCCAGTAGTATGGGGGTAGGCAGAAGCCAAGAGACCCAGTACTTC.

This clone appeared a single time. The rearrangement uses TRBV9 and TRBJ2-5; 14 bases are shared with TRBD2. In germline, CDR1 is SGDLS, CDR2 YYNGEE. V was clipped by 5 bases and J by 5 bases; unmatched bases: 8. The length of the CDR3 is 16 residues. The CDR3: CASSRLAGGPRETQYF. The CDR3 region has the DNA TGTGCCAGCAGTCGACTAGCGGGAGGGCCGAGGGAGACCCAGTACTTC.

The rearrangement joins TRBV9 to TRBJ1-5; 8 bases map to TRBD1. The CDR3 is 21 amino acids. Losses at the gene ends were 8 bases for V and 1 base for J; bases not matched to a gene: 26. Per germline, CDR1 SGDLS and CDR2 YYNGEE. CDR3 amino acids: CARPRAALFRGRFRSNQPQHF. In nucleotides, the CDR3 is TGTGCCAGACCCCGGGCTGCCCTATTCAGGGGGCGGTTTCGGAGCAATCAGCCCCAGCATTTT.

This clone was recorded a few times. The J gene is TRBJ2-5, the V gene TRBV7-2, with TRBD2 identical over 10 bases. The DNA matches TRBJ2-7 better at its end, which makes the J call doubtful. The germline CDR1 and CDR2 sequences are SGHTA and FQGNSA. The CDR3 contains 15 residues. The CDR3: CASSPLAGETYEQYF. CDR3 DNA: TGTGCCAGCAGCCCCCTAGCGGGGGAGACCTACGAGCAGTACTTC.

V and J are TRBV5-6 and TRBJ2-2, with 10 bases that match TRBD2. The CDR3 covers 15 residues. The germline V gene has CDR1 SGHDT and CDR2 YYEEEE. The J segment lost 9 bases and the V segment lost 3 bases, leaving 8 bases of the junction unmatched. The CDR3 nucleotides read TGTGCCAGCAGCTATGGGCTAGCGGGAGACCGGGAGCTGTTTTTT. This encodes CASSYGLAGDRELFF.

The chain links TRBV30 to TRBJ1-3; no clear D. The germline V gene has CDR1 GTSNPN and CDR2 SVGIG (reference sequence). This CDR3 is built from 18 residues. The V gene lost 3 bases and the J gene lost 0 bases, with 21 bases spanning the gap. CDR3 amino acids: CAWRNTPWARSSGNTIYF. CDR3 nucleotides: TGTGCCTGGAGGAATACGCCGTGGGCCCGAAGCTCTGGAAACACCATATATTTT. The full variable domain, completed using reference TRBV30 and TRBJ1-3, is SQTIHQWPATLVQPVGSPLSLECTVEGTSNPNLYWYRQAAGRGLQLLFYSVGIGQISSEVPQNLSASRPQDRQFILSSKKLLLSDSGFYLCAWRNTPWARSSGNTIYFGEGSWLTVV.

The genes are TRBV7-9 and TRBJ1-4; D not certain. This CDR3 is built from 13 residues. Germline values: CDR1 SEHNR, CDR2 FQNEAQ (reference sequence). V was shortened by 1 base and J by 8 bases, with 8 bases between the two germline ends. This CDR3 reads CASSLGVGEKLFF. CDR3 nucleotide sequence: TGTGCCAGCAGCTTAGGGGTTGGAGAAAAACTGTTTTTT.

This chain links TRBV5-1 with TRBJ2-2, with D perhaps TRBD1 (6 bases). V was trimmed by 1 base and J by 1 base, leaving 11 bases between them. The CDR3 runs 16 residues. From germline, CDR1 is SGHRS and CDR2 YFSETQ. The CDR3 sequence is CASSLRQGQNTGELFF. The DNA for the CDR3 is TGCGCCAGCAGCTTGAGGCAGGGACAGAACACCGGGGAGCTGTTTTTT.

The chain couples TRBV10-3 to TRBJ2-1; 11 positions match TRBD2. This CDR3 is built from 15 residues. The germline gives CDR1 ENHRY, CDR2 SYGVKD. After removal of 3 bases from V and 8 bases from J, the junction contained 6 bases not matched to a gene. Written as DNA, the CDR3 is TGTGCCATCAGTGACCTAGGGACTAGCGGAGATGAGCAGTTCTTC. Its protein product is CAISDLGTSGDEQFF.

The V and J genes are TRBV21-1 and TRBJ1-2. TRBV21-1 is flagged as a pseudogene. CDR3 size: 13 residues. In nucleotides, the CDR3 is TGTGCCAGCAGCTCAAACCGAGGGGACGGCTACACCTTC. Its protein is CASSSNRGDGYTF.

Only one count was recorded for this clone. The chain employs TRBV2 and TRBJ1-3, with unresolved D. From germline, CDR1 is SNHLY and CDR2 FYNNEI. CDR3 length: 14 amino acids. The V and J ends lost 8 bases and 2 bases respectively, with 13 bases between them. This chain's CDR3 is CASGETRAGNTIYF. For the CDR3, the DNA is TGTGCCAGCGGGGAGACTAGGGCTGGAAACACCATATATTTT. Combining the CDR3 with reference TRBV2 and TRBJ1-3 gives the whole variable domain EPEVTQTPSHQVTQMGQEVILRCVPISNHLYFYWYRQILGQKVEFLVSFYNNEISEKSEIFDDQFSVERPDGSNFTLKIRSTKLEDSAMYFCASGETRAGNTIYFGEGSWLTVV.

The CDR3 spells CASSVSSFEQFF. The CDR3, as DNA: TGTGCCAGCAGCGTATCTAGCTTTGAGCAGTTCTTC. J is TRBJ2-1 and V is TRBV9; a weak D match, TRBD2 (5 bases). This CDR3 contains 12 residues. The germline gives CDR1 SGDLS, CDR2 YYNGEE. Trimming left V 1 base short and J 9 bases short, with 8 bases between.

The rearrangement links TRBV7-2 to TRBJ2-7, with D unresolved. This CDR3 comprises 13 residues. Germline V gene lookup returns CDR1 SGHTA and CDR2 FQGNSA. Trimming stripped 1 base from V and 7 bases from J, with 11 bases between. For the CDR3, the DNA is TGTGCCAGCAGCTTAGACCGCTGGGGTGAGCAGTACTTC. It encodes CASSLDRWGEQYF.

This clone showed up just a few times. The J gene is TRBJ2-2, the V gene TRBV9, with a weak D call TRBD2 (6 bases). V lost 0 bases to trimming and J lost 6 bases, with 12 bases between them. CDR3 length equals 15 residues. Germline values: CDR1 SGDLS, CDR2 YYNGEE. The CDR3 region is CASSVATRRAGELFF. DNA for the CDR3: TGTGCCAGCAGCGTAGCGACTAGAAGGGCCGGGGAGCTGTTTTTT.

As regards this clone: The junction departs from the called germline gene at one end, perhaps through a read error. The chain combines TRBV7-2 with TRBJ2-2; 8 bases match TRBD1. The CDR3 is 16 amino acids. Germline values: CDR1 SGHTA, CDR2 FQGNSA. CDR3: CAGSPGGQGAAGELFF. DNA of the CDR3: TGTGCCGGCAGCCCCGGCGGGCAGGGGGCCGCCGGGGAGCTGTTTTTT.

The chain employs TRBV6-1 and TRBJ2-7; TRBD2 might be the D (6 bases). Germline V gene data show CDR1 as MNHNS and CDR2 as SASEGT. V was clipped by 7 bases and J by 4 bases, with 11 bases between them. This CDR3 comprises 12 residues. The chain's CDR3 is CASTSGEYEQYV. In DNA, the CDR3 is TGTGCCAGCACCTCGGGGGAGTACGAGCAGTACGTC.

The rearrangement joins TRBV7-9 to TRBJ1-1; 7 bases line up with TRBD1. Trimming cost V 0 bases and J 5 bases; bases outside gene matches: 9. Germline V gene sequence: CDR1 SEHNR, CDR2 FQNEAQ (reference sequence). CDR3 length: 16 residues. The CDR3: CASSLAGGNRGTEAFF. The CDR3 DNA reads TGTGCCAGCAGCTTAGCCGGGGGGAACAGGGGTACTGAAGCTTTCTTT.

The J gene is TRBJ2-7, the V gene TRBV4-3; 16 bases agree with TRBD2. CDR1 is LGHNA, CDR2 YSLEER, per germline. The CDR3 is 19 residues long. The V and J ends lost 0 bases and 2 bases, in that order; junction bases with no gene match: 7. Here the CDR3 reads CASSQEGPGTSGGAYEQYF. As DNA, the CDR3 is TGCGCCAGCAGCCAAGAGGGTCCAGGGACTAGCGGGGGGGCCTACGAGCAGTACTTC.